This T cell receptor (beta chain) was recorded in a study of blood T cell repertoires in COVID-19. As for the study in general: COVID-19 samples from acute and convalescent phases originated in the United States, Italy and Spain.

A few counts support this clone. In the same sample, other DNA sequences code for this CDR3. In the source study's methods: Researchers report that nucleated cell counts were estimated from reference gene primer amplification. Sequencing used immunoSEQ multiplex PCR; TCRdb keeps in-frame clones, though not all of them. The D gene and trimming were derived from the DNA, and the V and J assignments and clone size from that table. Here the sample spans under 250,000 clones, more than 75% being singletons. Trimming pared 1 base from V and 7 bases from J, leaving 7 bases between. CDR1 and CDR2 (germline): LNHDA, SQIVND (reference sequence). This CDR3 contains 12 residues.

Sequencing input: PBMCs or T cells enriched from blood (not recorded which). The V and J genes are TRBV19 and TRBJ1-2; the D is unclear. The clonotype was recovered from a young man with acute COVID-19. The CDR3 DNA reads TGTGCCAGTAGTATAGTTACTGGTGGCTACACCTTC. Protein product: CASSIVTGGYTF.